One sample yielded the 29 T cell receptor beta chains listed below, sequenced in a study of shared clonotypes between healthy human individuals. Only CD45RO-negative cells positively selected for CCR7 counted as naive CD8 cells, so terminally differentiated effector memory CD45RA+ cells were excluded. The protocol was immunoSEQ multiplex PCR, while the TCRdb copy is restricted to in-frame clones and leaves out a portion. Of around 2,000,000 clones listed, 90% to 95% are singletons. The sample comprised naive CD8+ T cells from PBMCs. The receptors derive from a man aged 18 to 29 in good health. Some clones in this sample may be carry-over from other donors' samples.

The chain carries TRBV4-1 and TRBJ1-1; TRBD1 matches at 9 bases. Germline V gene data show CDR1 as MGHRA and CDR2 as YSYEKL. This CDR3 region has 17 residues. V was clipped by 3 bases and J by 4 bases; unmatched bases: 12. In DNA, the CDR3 is TGCGCCAGCAGCCAGTTTACAGGGGGCATTGGGGGCACTGAAGCTTTCTTT. It encodes CASSQFTGGIGGTEAFF.

The CDR3: CASSNNQPQHF. The CDR3 DNA reads TGTGCCAGCAGTAATAATCAGCCCCAGCATTTT. The chain employs TRBV28 and TRBJ1-5, with D hard to call. The germline V and J ends were trimmed by 5 bases and 4 bases, with 3 bases remaining between them. This CDR3 has 11 residues. The germline CDR1 and CDR2 sequences are MDHEN and SYDVKM.

The rearrangement joins TRBV7-2 to TRBJ1-1; 8 bases line up with TRBD1. CDR1 is SGHTA and CDR2 is FQGNSA in the germline V gene. The CDR3 runs 14 residues. Germline trimming cut 6 bases from V and 1 base from J; bases unmatched to any gene: 4. Here the CDR3 reads CASRLDRGNTEAFF. The CDR3 DNA is TGTGCCAGCAGACTCGACAGGGGGAACACTGAAGCTTTCTTT.

The gene calls are TRBV11-3 and TRBJ2-1; the D gene could be TRBD1 or TRBD2 (5 bases each). Germline V gene data show CDR1 as SGHNT and CDR2 as YENEEA. V lost 8 bases and J lost 9, with 14 bases in between. The CDR3 extends over 12 amino acids. The CDR3 nucleotides read TGTGCCAGCCGAGGGCAGGGCGGTGAGCAGTTCTTC. Protein: CASRGQGGEQFF. Full variable domain (missing parts from reference TRBV11-3 and TRBJ2-1): EAGVVQSPRYKIIEKKQPVAFWCNPISGHNTLYWYLQNLGQGPELLIRYENEEAVDDSQLPKDRFSAERLKGVDSTLKIQPAELGDSAVYLCASRGQGGEQFFGPGTRLTVL.

The V gene is TRBV13, the J gene TRBJ2-7; 10 bases map to TRBD2. Germline lookup yields CDR1 PRHDT and CDR2 FYEKMQ (reference sequence). The CDR3 is 17 amino acids. V dropped 0 bases and J dropped 3; count of bases not matched to a gene: 8. CDR3 loop: CASSLGLAGTGRYEQYF. The CDR3 DNA sequence: TGTGCCAGCAGCTTAGGACTAGCGGGAACGGGGCGCTACGAGCAGTACTTC.

The V gene is TRBV4-1, the J gene TRBJ2-5, with 8 bases aligning to TRBD1. This CDR3 spans 13 amino acids. Germline V lookup: CDR1 MGHRA, CDR2 YSYEKL. Germline trimming cut 5 bases from V and 3 bases from J; bases unmatched to any gene: 2. CDR3 sequence: CASSKDREETQYF. The CDR3 DNA is TGCGCCAGCAGCAAGGACAGGGAAGAGACCCAGTACTTC.

The sample holds one count of this clone. The chain carries TRBV27 and TRBJ2-7; D unresolved. Germline loops: CDR1 MNHEY, CDR2 SMNVEV (reference sequence). V was cut by 4 bases and J by 2 bases, with 18 bases left in between. The CDR3 length is 16 residues. Written as DNA, the CDR3 is TGTGCCAGCAGTTCCCCCGGTACGGAAACAACCTACGAGCAGTACTTC. Translating it yields CASSSPGTETTYEQYF.

This rearrangement joins TRBV27 to TRBJ2-6, with D unresolved. The CDR3 consists of 14 residues. From germline, CDR1 is MNHEY and CDR2 SMNVEV (reference sequence). The germline V and J ends were trimmed by 10 bases and 2 bases, with 12 bases remaining between them. CDR3 sequence (DNA): TGTGCCACCGGCGGCGTCGCTGGGGCCAACGTCCTGACTTTC. This translates into CATGGVAGANVLTF.

J is TRBJ2-7 and V is TRBV5-6; TRBD2 aligns across 12 bases. V trimming: 2 bases; J trimming: 5 bases; junction bases outside the gene matches: 5. The CDR3 sequence is 15 residues long. Looked up from germline, CDR1 is SGHDT and CDR2 is YYEEEE. The DNA of the CDR3 is TGTGCCAGCAGCTTCCGACTAGCGGGAGTTCACGAGCAGTACTTC. Protein: CASSFRLAGVHEQYF.

V usage is TRBV10-3 and J usage is TRBJ1-2; D ambiguous. Germline V CDR1 and CDR2: ENHRY, SYGVKD. The V end lost 0 bases, the J end lost 5 bases, and 16 bases lay between the germline ends. This CDR3 has 16 amino acids. CDR3 in amino acids: CAISESTRGDHYGYTF. CDR3 DNA: TGTGCCATCAGTGAGTCGACTCGGGGAGACCATTATGGCTACACCTTC.

This chain links TRBV5-1 with TRBJ2-1; no clear D gene. CDR3 length: 12 amino acids. Germline V gene data show CDR1 as SGHRS and CDR2 as YFSETQ. The V and J ends lost 0 bases and 7 bases respectively, with 5 bases between them. In DNA form, the CDR3 reads TGCGCCAGCAGCTTGGTGGAAAATGAGCAGTTCTTC. Residues: CASSLVENEQFF.

The chain recombines TRBV11-2 with TRBJ2-7, with 10 bases identical to TRBD1. The junction had 6 bases not matched to a gene; V was cut back by 4 bases and J by 3 bases. This CDR3 contains 15 residues. Germline CDR1 SGHAT, CDR2 FQNNGV. The CDR3 loop reads CASSSVGQGYYEQYF. The CDR3 nucleotides are TGTGCCAGCAGCTCCGTGGGACAGGGGTACTACGAGCAGTACTTC.

The chain couples TRBV7-3 to TRBJ2-2; the match to TRBD2 covers 11 bases. CDR3 length equals 17 residues. Germline V CDR1 and CDR2: SGHTA, FQGTGA. Unmatched junction bases numbered 5, after V lost 5 bases and J lost 0 bases. Here the CDR3 reads CASSRTSGPTNTGELFF. The DNA of the CDR3 is TGTGCCAGCAGCCGGACTAGCGGGCCAACGAACACCGGGGAGCTGTTTTTT.

The chain combines TRBV27 with TRBJ2-2; 8 bases map to TRBD1. V lost 3 bases and J lost 6; bases outside the gene matches: 6. The CDR3 has 15 residues. The germline V gene has CDR1 MNHEY and CDR2 SMNVEV (reference sequence). The CDR3 nucleotides are TGTGCCAGCAGTTTTAGTCAGGGGGCGGCCGGGGAGCTGTTTTTT. It specifies CASSFSQGAAGELFF.

The chain links TRBV6-5 to TRBJ1-1; a possible D gene is TRBD1 (5 bases). Trimming removed 5 bases at V and 1 base at J, with 11 bases between. Germline values: CDR1 MNHEY, CDR2 SVGAGI. This CDR3 contains 14 residues. CDR3 sequence: CASSPGTRNTEAFF. CDR3 nucleotides: TGTGCCAGCAGTCCCGGGACCCGGAACACTGAAGCTTTCTTT.

The V and J genes are TRBV29-1 and TRBJ1-1; 7 bases fit TRBD1. The CDR3 spans 15 residues. CDR1 is SQVTM, CDR2 ANQGSEA, per germline. Trimming cost V 3 bases and J 4 bases; bases outside gene matches: 11. Written as DNA, the CDR3 is TGCAGCGTTGAGAGGGCGACAGGGTCGACCACTGAAGCTTTCTTT. The encoded protein is CSVERATGSTTEAFF.

The chain couples TRBV11-1 to TRBJ1-1; no reliable D call. This CDR3 comprises 14 residues. Germline CDR1 reads SGHAT; CDR2 reads FQDESV (reference sequence). Trimming removed 2 bases at V and 6 bases at J, with 13 bases between. This CDR3 is CASSLSIYFAEAFF. For the CDR3, the DNA is TGTGCCAGCAGCTTATCTATTTACTTCGCTGAAGCTTTCTTT.

In DNA form, the CDR3 reads TGTGCCACCCTCGGGACGAGAGTCTACAATGAGCAGTTCTTC. It yields the protein CATLGTRVYNEQFF. The chain recombines TRBV6-1 with TRBJ2-1; D may be TRBD1 or TRBD2 (5 bases each). The germline V and J ends were trimmed by 10 bases and 3 bases, with 16 bases remaining between them. The CDR3 sequence is 14 residues long. Germline loops: CDR1 MNHNS, CDR2 SASEGT.

This clone was counted once. The chain couples TRBV25-1 to TRBJ2-3; 10 nucleotides match TRBD1. Trimming removed 4 bases from V and 1 base from J; junction bases left unmatched: 5. Germline V lookup: CDR1 MGHDK, CDR2 SYGVNS. The CDR3 loop spans 16 amino acids. CDR3: CASSGTGTGGTDTQYF. CDR3 coding DNA: TGTGCCAGCAGTGGAACCGGGACAGGGGGCACAGATACGCAGTATTTT.

V and J are TRBV29-1 and TRBJ1-2; D is undetermined. CDR1 and CDR2 (germline): SQVTM, ANQGSEA. This CDR3 region has 14 residues. V lost 2 bases and J 0 bases, leaving 10 bases between the germline ends. CDR3 coding DNA: TGCAGCGTTGAATTCTTCGGTTCTAACTATGGCTACACCTTC. Protein: CSVEFFGSNYGYTF.

The chain employs TRBV29-1 and TRBJ2-7; the D gene is possibly TRBD2 (6 bases). The germline CDR1 and CDR2 sequences are SQVTM and ANQGSEA. The CDR3 length is 14 residues. With 4 bases removed from V and 6 bases from J, the gap between germline ends came to 19 bases. In DNA, the CDR3 is TGCAGCGTTGTCATTCGGCGGGACCTCGGCGAGCAGTACTTC. Translating it yields CSVVIRRDLGEQYF.

This chain links TRBV28 with TRBJ2-1; 11 nucleotides line up with TRBD2. The CDR3 contains 15 residues. Germline-derived CDR1 and CDR2 are MDHEN and SYDVKM. V lost 3 bases and J lost 9; bases outside the gene matches: 7. The CDR3 spells CASSLVAGGGSEQFF. The CDR3 DNA reads as TGTGCCAGCAGTTTGGTAGCGGGAGGGGGGAGTGAGCAGTTCTTC.

The chain combines TRBV11-1 with TRBJ2-7; perhaps TRBD1 as D (5 bases). CDR1 and CDR2 (germline): SGHAT, FQDESV (reference sequence). V was shortened by 5 bases and J by 2 bases, with 19 bases between the two germline ends. This CDR3 contains 16 residues. Here the CDR3 reads CASSPLREGAPYEQYF. The CDR3 DNA reads TGTGCCAGCAGCCCCCTTCGTGAAGGGGCCCCCTACGAGCAGTACTTC.

This chain uses TRBV10-3 with TRBJ2-4; 9 bases fit TRBD1. V lost 11 bases and J lost 7; bases outside the gene matches: 18. Germline-derived CDR1 and CDR2 are ENHRY and SYGVKD. The CDR3 totals 16 residues. The CDR3 here is CAVGDLRGQGGNIQYF. DNA of the CDR3: TGTGCCGTTGGGGATTTACGGGGACAGGGAGGGAACATTCAGTACTTC.

This clone was observed a few times. Within the sample, other DNA sequences also encode this same CDR3. The CDR3 region has the DNA TGTGCCAGCAGCGTAGTAGCGGGAGGGACCTACGAGCAGTACTTC. As protein: CASSVVAGGTYEQYF. V usage is TRBV9 and J usage is TRBJ2-7; 11 bases agree with TRBD2. This CDR3 is 15 amino acids long. From germline, CDR1 is SGDLS and CDR2 YYNGEE. Trimming took 0 bases from V and 2 from J; bases not matched to a gene: 1.

This clone occurred a few times. The rearrangement uses TRBV19 and TRBJ1-2; TRBD1 might be the D (6 bases). Germline V gives CDR1 LNHDA, CDR2 SQIVND (reference sequence). The CDR3 is made up of 14 amino acids. The germline V and J ends were trimmed by 10 bases and 3 bases, with 18 bases remaining between them. CDR3 region: CATNTGWGDYGYTF. The CDR3 nucleotides are TGTGCCACGAATACAGGGTGGGGGGACTATGGCTACACCTTC. Drawing the rest from reference TRBV19 and TRBJ1-2, the complete variable domain is DGGITQSPKYLFRKEGQNVTLSCEQNLNHDAMYWYRQDPGQGLRLIYYSQIVNDFQKGDIAEGYSVSREKKESFPLTVTSAQKNPTAFYLCATNTGWGDYGYTFGSGTRLTVV.

CDR3 in DNA: TGTGCCAGTAGTATAATGGGGGGCCCAACGGGATTTAGCAATGAGCAGTTCTTC. Translated: CASSIMGGPTGFSNEQFF. The V gene is TRBV19, the J gene TRBJ2-1, with D tentatively TRBD1 or TRBD2 (6 bases each). Trimming removed 2 bases at V and 6 bases at J, with 23 bases between. The CDR3 is 18 amino acids. CDR1 is LNHDA, CDR2 SQIVND, per germline (reference sequence). Combining the CDR3 with reference TRBV19 and TRBJ2-1 gives the whole variable domain DGGITQSPKYLFRKEGQNVTLSCEQNLNHDAMYWYRQDPGQGLRLIYYSQIVNDFQKGDIAEGYSVSREKKESFPLTVTSAQKNPTAFYLCASSIMGGPTGFSNEQFFGPGTRLTVL.

This sequence joins TRBV5-1 and TRBJ1-5; D is uncertain. V was cut by 0 bases and J by 3 bases, with 4 bases left in between. The V gene's germline CDR1 is SGHRS and CDR2 YFSETQ. The CDR3 is 13 amino acids. Here the CDR3 reads CASSLDTNQPQHF. The DNA for the CDR3 is TGCGCCAGCAGCTTGGACACCAATCAGCCCCAGCATTTT.

The chain couples TRBV5-1 to TRBJ1-1, with D unresolved. The CDR3 extends over 13 amino acids. Between the trimmed V and J ends, which lost 7 bases and 3 bases, there was a span of 13 bases. Germline V gene sequence: CDR1 SGHRS, CDR2 YFSETQ. This CDR3 reads CASEGTGDTEAFF. The CDR3, as DNA: TGCGCCAGCGAAGGAACCGGCGACACTGAAGCTTTCTTT.